The present T cell receptor (beta chain) was sequenced within a study of shared clonotypes between healthy human individuals. The CDR3 length is 16 residues. The germline V gene has CDR1 MNHNS and CDR2 SASEGT. Trimming took 6 bases from V and 2 from J; bases not matched to a gene: 6. The naive CD8 subset, CD45RO-negative cells positively selected for CCR7, excluded terminally differentiated effector memory CD45RA+ cells. Donors had no recently reported acute infections or vaccinations and were HIV-negative. The table came from immunoSEQ multiplex PCR; TCRdb's copy has only in-frame clones and leaves some out. This sample has some 1,900,000 clones, with just under 95% found just once.

V gene TRBV6-1 combines with J gene TRBJ2-1; 11 nucleotides match TRBD2. The TCR was taken from a man aged 18-30 years in good health. The sequenced sample was naive CD8+ T cells sorted from blood. In DNA, the CDR3 is TGTGCCAGCAGGGAACTAGCGGGGGAAGCCTACAATGAGCAGTTCTTC. It is translated as CASRELAGEAYNEQFF.